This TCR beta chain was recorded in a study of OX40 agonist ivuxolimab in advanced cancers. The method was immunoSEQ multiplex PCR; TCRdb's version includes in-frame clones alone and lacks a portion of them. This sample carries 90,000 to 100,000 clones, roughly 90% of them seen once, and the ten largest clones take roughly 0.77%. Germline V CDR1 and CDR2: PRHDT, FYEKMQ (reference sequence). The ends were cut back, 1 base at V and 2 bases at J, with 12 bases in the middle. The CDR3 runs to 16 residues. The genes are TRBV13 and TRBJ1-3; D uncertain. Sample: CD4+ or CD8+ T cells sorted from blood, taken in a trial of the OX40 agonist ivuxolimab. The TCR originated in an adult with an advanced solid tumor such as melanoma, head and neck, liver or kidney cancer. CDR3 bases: TGTGCCAGCAGCTTAGCCCGGCGGGGAACTGGAAACACCATATATTTT. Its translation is CASSLARRGTGNTIYF.